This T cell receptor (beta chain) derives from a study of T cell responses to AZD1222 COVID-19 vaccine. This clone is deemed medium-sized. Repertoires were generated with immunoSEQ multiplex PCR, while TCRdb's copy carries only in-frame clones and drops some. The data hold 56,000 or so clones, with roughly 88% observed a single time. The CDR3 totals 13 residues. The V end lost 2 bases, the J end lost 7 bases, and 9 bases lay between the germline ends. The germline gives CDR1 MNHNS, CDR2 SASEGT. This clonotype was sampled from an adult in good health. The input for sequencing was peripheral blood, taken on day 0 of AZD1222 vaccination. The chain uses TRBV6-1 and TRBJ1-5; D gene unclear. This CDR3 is CASSESPRQPQHF. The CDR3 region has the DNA TGTGCCAGCAGTGAATCCCCCAGGCAGCCCCAGCATTTT.